This T cell receptor (beta chain) stems from a study of T cell repertoires in cytomegalovirus infection. Study-level background: From public TCR beta signatures came an indication of both CMV infection and matching HLA type.

There are a few counts of this clonotype. What it binds is unknown. Overall study findings and caveats: CMV-specific TCR beta clonotypes restricted by HLA-C were the ones dominating the ex vivo response. The study identified carriers of CMV plus the relevant HLA from cumulative public TCR beta family frequency.

This CDR3 contains 14 residues. Germline V gives CDR1 SGHTA, CDR2 FQGNSA. V lost 0 bases, J lost 2 bases, and 8 bases lay in between. From the reads, TCRdb called clonotypes with MiXCR, one entry per CDR3 protein. The sample holds 250,000 to 300,000 distinct CDR3 sequences, under 30% seen once. Sequenced sample: PBMCs. The V call is TRBV7-2, the J call TRBJ2-7, with D possibly matching TRBD2 (5 bases). The clonotype originates from a human donor in good health (CMV status not recorded). Some clones in this sample may be carry-over from other donors' samples. CDR3 in DNA: TGTGCCAGCAGCTTAGCGGGAGTAACCTACGAGCAGTACTTC. The encoded protein is CASSLAGVTYEQYF.